A selection of T cell receptor beta chains follows, all from one sample in a study of blood T cell repertoires in COVID-19. Clones were read by immunoSEQ multiplex PCR, and TCRdb kept only the in-frame ones, dropping some. The data hold around 100,000 clones, with about 89% observed a single time. Sequencing was performed on peripheral blood. The receptors were sampled from a man aged 40-49 years with acute or convalescent COVID-19. The CDR3 runs from the conserved cysteine through the conserved F or W. Fields, in order: V gene, D gene, clone size, J gene, CDR3 DNA, CDR3 protein. A D gene is named only where the DNA matches it firmly. The size entry is marked missing in some rows and otherwise reads once, few, many or a size class.

v_gene: TRBV19
d_gene: NA
abundance: NA
j_gene: TRBJ1-5
CDR3nt: TGTGCCAGCGCCCCCAGCGGAAGACAGCCCCAGCATTTT
CDR3aa: CASAPSGRQPQHF

v_gene: TRBV2
d_gene: TRBD1
abundance: NA
j_gene: TRBJ1-5
CDR3nt: TGTGCCAGCAGTGGGGGGACAGGGAATCAGCCCCAGCATTTT
CDR3aa: CASSGGTGNQPQHF

v_gene: TRBV7-2
d_gene: TRBD2
abundance: NA
j_gene: TRBJ2-5
CDR3nt: TGTGCCAGCAGCACCCGGGCGACTAGCGGGGGGGCCTACCAAGAGACCCAGTACTTC
CDR3aa: CASSTRATSGGAYQETQYF

v_gene: TRBV19
d_gene: NA
abundance: once
j_gene: TRBJ1-2
CDR3nt: TGTGCCAGTAGTATCCAGGGTCTCTATGGCTACACCTTC
CDR3aa: CASSIQGLYGYTF

v_gene: TRBV19
d_gene: NA
abundance: NA
j_gene: TRBJ2-1
CDR3nt: TGTGCCAGTAGCACCCAAGCCCCCAGGGCCCCCTACAATGAGCAGTTCTTC
CDR3aa: CASSTQAPRAPYNEQFF

v_gene: TRBV7-6
d_gene: TRBD2
abundance: NA
j_gene: TRBJ2-1
CDR3nt: TGTGCCAGCAGCCCGATGCAGGCTAGCGGGAGGAAACAGAATGAGCAGTTCTTC
CDR3aa: CASSPMQASGRKQNEQFF

v_gene: TRBV6-5
d_gene: TRBD2
abundance: once
j_gene: TRBJ2-7
CDR3nt: TGTGCCAGCAGGGCTAGCGGGAGCAACCCCTACGAGCAGTACTTC
CDR3aa: CASRASGSNPYEQYF

v_gene: TRBV13
d_gene: TRBD1
abundance: NA
j_gene: TRBJ1-1
CDR3nt: TGTGCCAGCAGCTTACAGGGGGTCCCTGAAGCTTTCTTT
CDR3aa: CASSLQGVPEAFF

v_gene: TRBV5-1
d_gene: TRBD1
abundance: once
j_gene: TRBJ2-2
CDR3nt: TGCGCCAGCAGCTTGGTGGGGACAGCGAACACCGGGGAGCTGTTTTTT
CDR3aa: CASSLVGTANTGELFF

v_gene: TRBV5-6
d_gene: NA
abundance: once
j_gene: TRBJ1-3
CDR3nt: TGTGCCAGCAGCTTGGTGGAGGGGCCTGGAAACACCATATATTTT
CDR3aa: CASSLVEGPGNTIYF

v_gene: TRBV11-2
d_gene: TRBD2
abundance: NA
j_gene: TRBJ2-1
CDR3nt: TGTGCCAGCAGCTTAGGGGGGACTAGACTGGCTGAGCAGTTCTTC
CDR3aa: CASSLGGTRLAEQFF

v_gene: TRBV6-1
d_gene: TRBD1
abundance: NA
j_gene: TRBJ2-1
CDR3nt: TGTGCCAGCAGTGAATATGAGGCAGGGGGAAACAATGAGCAGTTCTTC
CDR3aa: CASSEYEAGGNNEQFF

v_gene: TRBV7-9
d_gene: NA
abundance: NA
j_gene: TRBJ2-2
CDR3nt: TGTGCCAGCAGCTTAGTTACACTACAGAACACCGGGGAGCTGTTTTTT
CDR3aa: CASSLVTLQNTGELFF

v_gene: TRBV5-4
d_gene: NA
abundance: NA
j_gene: TRBJ1-1
CDR3nt: TGTGCCAGCAGCCGCCGGGGGGGGCAGGGCCACACTGAAGCTTTCTTT
CDR3aa: CASSRRGGQGHTEAFF

v_gene: TRBV10-3
d_gene: NA
abundance: once
j_gene: TRBJ2-5
CDR3nt: TGTGCCATCAGTGAGGGCCAGGGTCGAGAGACCCAGTACTTC
CDR3aa: CAISEGQGRETQYF

v_gene: TRBV4-2
d_gene: NA
abundance: NA
j_gene: TRBJ2-7
CDR3nt: TGTGCCAGCAGCCTCAGCGGGTCCGCCTACGAGCAGTACTTC
CDR3aa: CASSLSGSAYEQYF

v_gene: TRBV6-2/TRBV6-3
d_gene: NA
abundance: NA
j_gene: TRBJ1-5
CDR3nt: TGTGCCAGCAGTTACCCCGGCCAGGGGTTAGGGCAGCCCCAGCATTTT
CDR3aa: CASSYPGQGLGQPQHF

v_gene: TRBV25-1
d_gene: NA
abundance: NA
j_gene: TRBJ1-2
CDR3nt: TGTGCCAGCAGCCGGATACAGACAGGTCCGGGTGGCTACACCTTC
CDR3aa: CASSRIQTGPGGYTF

v_gene: TRBV19
d_gene: NA
abundance: few
j_gene: TRBJ1-4
CDR3nt: TGTGCCAGTAGTATAGACAGGCTATCTGAAAAACTGTTTTTT
CDR3aa: CASSIDRLSEKLFF

v_gene: TRBV6-1
d_gene: NA
abundance: NA
j_gene: TRBJ1-6
CDR3nt: TGTGCCAGCAGTGAAGGGTATGAGCCCCTCCACTTT
CDR3aa: CASSEGYEPLHF

v_gene: TRBV4-2
d_gene: TRBD1
abundance: NA
j_gene: TRBJ1-5
CDR3nt: TGTGCCAGCAGCCAAGGGACAGGCCGTCTCCAGCATTTT
CDR3aa: CASSQGTGRLQHF

v_gene: TRBV5-4
d_gene: TRBD1
abundance: NA
j_gene: TRBJ2-7
CDR3nt: TGTGCCAGCAGCCCCGGGACAGCTATTCCGTACGAGCAGTACTTC
CDR3aa: CASSPGTAIPYEQYF

v_gene: TRBV5-1
d_gene: NA
abundance: few
j_gene: TRBJ2-7
CDR3nt: TGCGCCAGCATAAAGACAGGGAGGCTTGGGCAGTACTTC
CDR3aa: CASIKTGRLGQYF

v_gene: TRBV18
d_gene: NA
abundance: NA
j_gene: TRBJ2-7
CDR3nt: TGTGCCAGCTCACCTGCACCCTACGTAGAGCAGTACTTC
CDR3aa: CASSPAPYVEQYF

v_gene: TRBV6-5
d_gene: TRBD2
abundance: NA
j_gene: TRBJ2-2
CDR3nt: TGTGCCAGCAGTAAGACTAGCGGGAGTACCGGGGAGCTGTTTTTT
CDR3aa: CASSKTSGSTGELFF

v_gene: TRBV13
d_gene: NA
abundance: NA
j_gene: TRBJ1-1
CDR3nt: TGTGCCAGCAGGGGGGGGACAATGAACACTGAAGCTTTCTTT
CDR3aa: CASRGGTMNTEAFF

v_gene: TRBV18
d_gene: NA
abundance: once
j_gene: TRBJ1-2
CDR3nt: TGTGCCAGCTCACCAGGACAGCCCCCCGCGAGCTACACCTTC
CDR3aa: CASSPGQPPASYTF

v_gene: TRBV19
d_gene: NA
abundance: NA
j_gene: TRBJ1-5
CDR3nt: TGTGCCAGTAGTTCGGTATCCAATCAGCCCCAGCATTTT
CDR3aa: CASSSVSNQPQHF

v_gene: TRBV10-1
d_gene: NA
abundance: NA
j_gene: TRBJ2-5
CDR3nt: TGCGCCAGCAGTGTCGCGGGGCAAGAGACCCAGTACTTC
CDR3aa: CASSVAGQETQYF